This T cell receptor (beta chain) was captured in a study of shared clonotypes between healthy human individuals. Study summary: Sampling drew on donors who were a couple of women and a few men aged 18 to 49.

CD8 cells classed as naive were CD45RO-negative and positively selected for CCR7, excluding terminally differentiated effector memory CD45RA+ cells. V lost 1 base and J lost 0, with 13 bases in between. CDR3 size: 16 residues. The V gene's germline CDR1 is MNHEY and CDR2 SVGAGI. This table comes from immunoSEQ multiplex PCR, and its TCRdb copy is limited to in-frame clones, with some not included. The data contain about 2 million clones, about 94% of them singletons. General observations from the study: Clonotype sharing among donors was thought likely to change with sequencing depth.

Concerning this clone: Its antigen is still unknown.

Material for sequencing was naive CD8+ T cells sorted from blood. The V gene is TRBV6-5, the J gene TRBJ2-7, with D hard to call. The sequence came from a man aged 18 to 35 in good health. The CDR3 spells CASSYWADGSSYEQYF. The CDR3 DNA is TGTGCCAGCAGTTACTGGGCCGACGGTAGCTCCTACGAGCAGTACTTC.